Following are 20 T cell receptor beta chains from one sample sequenced in a study of identifying expanded T cells in peripheral blood. Using immunoSEQ multiplex PCR, the repertoire was profiled, and TCRdb retains in-frame clones only, with some absent. The top ten hold more than 6.5% of the sample, which has around 99,000 clones, 88% seen once. The specimen was blood. The receptors were gathered from a person between 18 and 75 years old in good health.

The rearrangement links TRBV7-9 to TRBJ2-5, with D uncertain. Per the germline V gene, CDR1 is SEHNR and CDR2 is FQNEAQ (reference sequence). CDR3 length: 13 amino acids. V dropped 1 base and J dropped 5 bases, with 8 bases sitting between them. DNA for the CDR3: TGTGCCAGCAGCTTAGTAGGGATCGAGACCCAGTACTTC. This codes for CASSLVGIETQYF.

This clone has only one observation. V gene TRBV6-6 combines with J gene TRBJ2-5; D possibly uses TRBD1 or TRBD2 (5 bases each). Germline V lookup: CDR1 MNHNY, CDR2 SVGAGI (reference sequence). V was pared by 2 bases and J by 2 bases, with 15 bases between. CDR3 length: 16 residues. The CDR3 nucleotides are TGTGCCAGCAGTTACGCCTTTCAGGGACGGCAAGAGACCCAGTACTTC. This translates into CASSYAFQGRQETQYF.

The chain joins TRBV5-8 to TRBJ1-1; the D is unclear. The V and J ends lost 2 bases and 0 bases respectively, with 20 bases between them. CDR3 length: 18 amino acids. CDR1 SGHTS and CDR2 YDEGEE come from the germline V gene. The CDR3 DNA follows: TGTGCCAGCAGCTTTAGCCAGTATCAGGTCCGGTTGAACACTGAAGCTTTCTTT. This codes for CASSFSQYQVRLNTEAFF.

This chain connects TRBV5-4 to TRBJ2-3; 9 bases fit TRBD2. The CDR3 extends over 16 amino acids. The germline V gene encodes CDR1 SGHNT and CDR2 YYREEE (reference sequence). After removal of 4 bases from V and 6 bases from J, the junction contained 12 bases not matched to a gene. The CDR3 sequence: CASSTQAIAGVDTQYF. The CDR3 DNA follows: TGTGCCAGCAGCACCCAGGCCATAGCGGGGGTGGATACGCAGTATTTT.

This clone was found a few times. The J gene is TRBJ1-2, the V gene TRBV25-1; D not resolved. V dropped 3 bases and J dropped 0 bases, with 5 bases sitting between them. Germline assignment: CDR1 MGHDK and CDR2 SYGVNS. The CDR3 is 13 amino acids. The CDR3 DNA sequence: TGTGCCAGCAGTGATCCTACTAACTATGGCTACACCTTC. It translates to CASSDPTNYGYTF.

The rearrangement uses TRBV6-6 and TRBJ2-7; 9 nucleotides match TRBD1. This CDR3 is 14 amino acids long. Trimming cost V 9 bases and J 1 base; bases outside gene matches: 7. Germline lookup yields CDR1 MNHNY and CDR2 SVGAGI (reference sequence). DNA for the CDR3: TGTGCCAGTAAACCGGGACAGGGTTCCTACGAGCAGTACTTC. This sequence encodes CASKPGQGSYEQYF.

There are a few counts of this clone. The chain joins TRBV4-1 to TRBJ2-5; 7 nucleotides match TRBD2. J lost 4 bases, V lost 0 bases, and 2 bases had no gene match. Germline V gives CDR1 MGHRA, CDR2 YSYEKL. This CDR3 spans 14 amino acids. The CDR3 is CASSQEPSGETQYF. The CDR3 nucleotides read TGCGCCAGCAGCCAAGAGCCTAGCGGAGAGACCCAGTACTTC.

This chain connects TRBV5-1 to TRBJ2-1; 8 bases map to TRBD2. The junction had 7 bases not matched to a gene; V was cut back by 4 bases and J by 4 bases. Germline V gene sequence: CDR1 SGHRS, CDR2 YFSETQ. The CDR3 runs to 15 residues. This CDR3 reads CASSPSSGDYNEQFF. In nucleotides, the CDR3 is TGCGCCAGCAGCCCTAGTAGCGGGGATTACAATGAGCAGTTCTTC.

The V gene is TRBV7-9, the J gene TRBJ2-7; TRBD1 or TRBD2 may be the D gene (5 bases each). Trimming cost V 5 bases and J 2 bases, with 19 bases left between them. The CDR3 is 16 amino acids. The germline V gene encodes CDR1 SEHNR and CDR2 FQNEAQ (reference sequence). The CDR3 DNA sequence: TGTGCCAGCAGCCCCCCGTGGGACGCCTGGACCTACGAGCAGTACTTC. This translates into CASSPPWDAWTYEQYF.

This clone has only one observation. J is TRBJ1-1 and V is TRBV29-1; weak D call: TRBD1 (6 bases). Germline V gene data show CDR1 as SQVTM and CDR2 as ANQGSEA. This CDR3 contains 13 residues. The V end was cut by 8 bases, the J end by 5 bases, with 18 bases between. The CDR3 protein is CSSEGGSRTEAFF. As DNA, the CDR3 is TGCAGCTCCGAGGGGGGGAGCAGGACTGAAGCTTTCTTT.

The rearrangement joins TRBV30 to TRBJ1-1, with D unresolved. The V gene's germline CDR1 is GTSNPN and CDR2 SVGIG (reference sequence). CDR3 length: 13 amino acids. The V end lost 4 bases, the J end lost 2 bases, and 11 bases lay between the germline ends. The CDR3 here is CAWILQTNTEAFF. The CDR3 bases are TGTGCCTGGATATTACAAACCAACACTGAAGCTTTCTTT.

The chain recombines TRBV9 with TRBJ2-1; the match to TRBD1 covers 7 bases. CDR3 length equals 17 residues. Trimming removed 0 bases from V and 2 bases from J; junction bases left unmatched: 8. Per the germline V gene, CDR1 is SGDLS and CDR2 is YYNGEE. The CDR3 nucleotides read TGTGCCAGCAGCGTAGGTCTAAACAGGGGCACCTACAATGAGCAGTTCTTC. As protein: CASSVGLNRGTYNEQFF.

This clone was detected once. The CDR3 DNA follows: TGTGCCAGCAGCTCAGGGACACCCTTTAGCAATCAGCCCCAGCATTTT. Protein: CASSSGTPFSNQPQHF. The chain is built from TRBV7-2 and TRBJ1-5; D might be TRBD1 (6 bases). The length of the CDR3 is 16 residues. Germline CDR1 SGHTA, CDR2 FQGNSA. The V end lost 4 bases, the J end lost 0 bases, and 13 bases lay between the germline ends.

The chain carries TRBV10-3 and TRBJ2-3, with D hard to call. From germline, CDR1 is ENHRY and CDR2 SYGVKD. Trimming cost V 10 bases and J 3 bases, with 8 bases left between them. CDR3 length: 11 residues. The DNA for the CDR3 is TGTGCCACAGTAGCAACAGATACGCAGTATTTT. Residues: CATVATDTQYF.

The genes are TRBV6-5 and TRBJ2-1, with a tentative D call TRBD2 (6 bases). This CDR3 has 13 amino acids. In germline, CDR1 is MNHEY, CDR2 SVGAGI. The V gene lost 3 bases and the J gene lost 9 bases, with 12 bases spanning the gap. The DNA for the CDR3 is TGTGCCAGCAGTTATGTTGCGGGAAGTGAGCAGTTCTTC. Translated: CASSYVAGSEQFF.

V is TRBV7-2 and J is TRBJ2-6; D unclear. Germline loops: CDR1 SGHTA, CDR2 FQGNSA. With 1 base removed from V and 0 bases from J, the gap between germline ends came to 7 bases. The CDR3 runs 16 residues. The CDR3 coding sequence is TGTGCCAGCAGCTTAGAGGCAGCCTCTGGGGCCAACGTCCTGACTTTC. It codes for CASSLEAASGANVLTF.

The chain joins TRBV7-2 to TRBJ2-5; TRBD2 agrees at 9 bases. Trimming cost V 2 bases and J 1 base; bases outside gene matches: 11. The germline gives CDR1 SGHTA, CDR2 FQGNSA. CDR3 size: 18 residues. CDR3 sequence (DNA): TGTGCCAGCAGCTTATGGGGTCGGCGGGGGGGCCCCCAAGAGACCCAGTACTTC. Translated, it gives CASSLWGRRGGPQETQYF.

With respect to this clone: The same CDR3 arises from other DNA sequences in this sample as well. The chain carries TRBV5-1 and TRBJ1-1; no clear D. V was clipped by 0 bases and J by 5 bases, with 8 bases between them. Germline lookup yields CDR1 SGHRS and CDR2 YFSETQ. CDR3 size: 13 residues. CDR3: CASSLVTATEAFF. The CDR3 region has the DNA TGCGCCAGCAGCTTGGTAACAGCAACTGAAGCTTTCTTT.

V and J are TRBV27 and TRBJ2-1, with 8 bases fitting TRBD2. The CDR3 has 15 residues. The trim removed 3 bases at V and 5 bases at J, leaving 6 bases unmatched. Germline CDR1 reads MNHEY; CDR2 reads SMNVEV (reference sequence). CDR3 region: CASSFSGLANNEQFF. The DNA of the CDR3 is TGTGCCAGCAGTTTTAGCGGACTAGCTAACAATGAGCAGTTCTTC.

The chain recombines TRBV6-1 with TRBJ2-7, with 8 bases matching TRBD1. The trim removed 5 bases at V and 1 base at J, leaving 4 bases unmatched. Germline CDR1 is MNHNS and CDR2 is SASEGT. The CDR3 is 14 amino acids. Here the CDR3 DNA reads TGTGCCAGCAGTCACCGGGACAGGTCCTACGAGCAGTACTTC. This sequence encodes CASSHRDRSYEQYF.